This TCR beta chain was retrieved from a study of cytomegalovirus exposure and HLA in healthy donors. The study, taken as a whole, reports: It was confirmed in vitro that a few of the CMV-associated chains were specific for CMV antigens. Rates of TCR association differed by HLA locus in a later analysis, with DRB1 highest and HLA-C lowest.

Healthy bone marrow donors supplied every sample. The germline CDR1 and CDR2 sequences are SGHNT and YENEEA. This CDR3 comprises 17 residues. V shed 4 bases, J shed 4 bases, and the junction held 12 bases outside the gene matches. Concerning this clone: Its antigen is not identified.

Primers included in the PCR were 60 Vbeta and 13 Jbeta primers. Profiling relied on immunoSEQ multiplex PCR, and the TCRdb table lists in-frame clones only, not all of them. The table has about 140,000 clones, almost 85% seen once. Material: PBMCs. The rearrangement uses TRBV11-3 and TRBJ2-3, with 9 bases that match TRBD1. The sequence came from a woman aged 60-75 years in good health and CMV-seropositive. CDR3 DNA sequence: TGTGCCAGCAGCTCCCCTTGGACAGGGGATAGCGCAGATACGCAGTATTTT. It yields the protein CASSSPWTGDSADTQYF.